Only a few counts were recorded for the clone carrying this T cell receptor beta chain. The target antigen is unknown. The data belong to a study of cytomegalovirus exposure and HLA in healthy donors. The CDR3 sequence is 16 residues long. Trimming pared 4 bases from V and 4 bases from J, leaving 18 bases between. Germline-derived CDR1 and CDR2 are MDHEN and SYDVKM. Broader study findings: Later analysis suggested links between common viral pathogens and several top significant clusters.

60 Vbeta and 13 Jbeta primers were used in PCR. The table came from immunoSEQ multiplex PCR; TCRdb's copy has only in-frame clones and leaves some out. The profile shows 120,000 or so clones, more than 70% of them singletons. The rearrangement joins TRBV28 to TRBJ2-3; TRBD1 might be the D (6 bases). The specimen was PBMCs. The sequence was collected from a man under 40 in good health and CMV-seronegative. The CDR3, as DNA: TGTGCCAGCAGTTCCCTGTTGCAGGGGAAGTCAGATACGCAGTATTTT. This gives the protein CASSSLLQGKSDTQYF.